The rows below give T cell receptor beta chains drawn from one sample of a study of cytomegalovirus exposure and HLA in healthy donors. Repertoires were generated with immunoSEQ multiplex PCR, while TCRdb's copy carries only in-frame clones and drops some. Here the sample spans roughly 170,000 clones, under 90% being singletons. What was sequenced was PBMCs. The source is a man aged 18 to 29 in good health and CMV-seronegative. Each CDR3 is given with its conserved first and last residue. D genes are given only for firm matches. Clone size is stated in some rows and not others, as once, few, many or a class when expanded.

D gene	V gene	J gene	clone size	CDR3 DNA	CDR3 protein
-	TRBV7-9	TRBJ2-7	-	TGTGCCAGCAGCCCACCACTCAACAGGGAGAGGGAGCAGTACTTC	CASSPPLNREREQYF
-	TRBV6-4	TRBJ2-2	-	TGTGCCAGCAGTGACATCCCCGGGCAGGGCATCGGGGAGCTGTTTTTT	CASSDIPGQGIGELFF
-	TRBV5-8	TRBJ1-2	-	TGTGCCAGCAGCCCCATAATCTCCCGGAGTTCCCTCTATGGCTACACCTTC	CASSPIISRSSLYGYTF
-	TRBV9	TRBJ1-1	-	TGTGCCAGCGGACAAACTCTGGGGGCTTACACTGAAGCTTTCTTT	CASGQTLGAYTEAFF
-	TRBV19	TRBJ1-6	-	TGTGCCAGTAGTATAAAGGGGGATTCACCCCTCCACTTT	CASSIKGDSPLHF
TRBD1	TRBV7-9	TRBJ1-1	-	TGTTCCAGCACCCCAGGGGGGAACACTGAAGCTTTCTTT	CSSTPGGNTEAFF
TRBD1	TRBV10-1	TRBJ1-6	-	TGCGCCAGCAGTGCCTCGGGACAGGGGCAGTCACCCCTCCACTTT	CASSASGQGQSPLHF
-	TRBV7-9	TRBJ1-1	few	TGTGCCAGCAGCTTAGACGGAGCGAACACTGAAGCTTTCTTT	CASSLDGANTEAFF
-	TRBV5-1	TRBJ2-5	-	TGCGCCAGCAGCAGGGGAGTCCAGGGGGGTCGGCAAGAGACCCAGTACTTC	CASSRGVQGGRQETQYF
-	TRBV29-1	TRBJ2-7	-	TGCAGCGTTGTAGTAGAAAGGCAGTACTTC	CSVVVERQYF
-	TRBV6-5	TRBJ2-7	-	TGTGCCAGCAGTAACGACCGAGGGGGTGGCTACGAGCAGTACTTC	CASSNDRGGGYEQYF
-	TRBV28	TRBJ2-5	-	TGTGCCAGCCGGGGGTTCCAAGAGACCCAGTACTTC	CASRGFQETQYF
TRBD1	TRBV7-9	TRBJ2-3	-	TGTGCCAGCAGCCCTGCCCGGACAGGGTGGGGAGATACGCAGTATTTT	CASSPARTGWGDTQYF
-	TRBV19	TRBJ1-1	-	TGTGCCAGTCAAAATCTCAGAACAATGAACACTGAAGCTTTCTTT	CASQNLRTMNTEAFF
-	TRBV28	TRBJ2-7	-	TGTGCCAGCAGTTATAGCGCCTTCGAGCAGTACTTC	CASSYSAFEQYF
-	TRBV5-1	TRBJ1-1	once	TGCGCCAGCAGCTCCGTACCGGGGAGGGGGGTACGGAAAGACACTGAAGCTTTCTTT	CASSSVPGRGVRKDTEAFF
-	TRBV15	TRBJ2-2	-	TGTGCCACCAGCAACGCTAGGTTCACCGGGGAGCTGTTTTTT	CATSNARFTGELFF
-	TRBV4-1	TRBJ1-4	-	TGCGCCAGCAGCCAATCAGTGGCCCCTAATGAAAAACTGTTTTTT	CASSQSVAPNEKLFF
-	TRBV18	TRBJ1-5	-	TGTGCCAGCTCAGGACAGTATAGCAATCAGCCCCAGCATTTT	CASSGQYSNQPQHF
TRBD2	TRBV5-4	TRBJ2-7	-	TGTGCCAGCAGCCTGGGACTAGCGGGAGTTAACAACGAGCAGTACTTC	CASSLGLAGVNNEQYF
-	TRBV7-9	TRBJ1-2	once	TGTGCCAGCAGCTTAGTACAGTCTTCCTATGGCTACACCTTC	CASSLVQSSYGYTF
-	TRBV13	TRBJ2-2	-	TGTGCCAGCAGCCACCCACTAGGGACCGGGGAGCTGTTTTTT	CASSHPLGTGELFF
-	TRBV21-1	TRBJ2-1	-	TGTGCCAGCAGCAAAAAGCGGGAGGGGGACTTCTCCTACAATGAGCAGTTCTTC	CASSKKREGDFSYNEQFF
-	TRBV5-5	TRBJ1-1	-	TGTGCCAGCAGTCAGGTTACTACTGAAGCTTTCTTT	CASSQVTTEAFF
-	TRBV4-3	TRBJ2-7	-	TGCGCCAGCAGCCTCGGGCTAGCTGGGTACGAGCAGTACTTC	CASSLGLAGYEQYF
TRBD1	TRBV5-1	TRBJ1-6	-	TGCGCCAGCAGCTTGCCCGGACAGGGGAGTTCACCCCTCCACTTT	CASSLPGQGSSPLHF
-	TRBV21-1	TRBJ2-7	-	TGTGCCAGCAGCAAAGAGTTGGAAGAGGGCGCGGGCGAGCAGTACTTC	CASSKELEEGAGEQYF
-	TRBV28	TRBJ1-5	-	TGTGCCAGCCAGACCCAGGTACTCAATCAGCCCCAGCATTTT	CASQTQVLNQPQHF
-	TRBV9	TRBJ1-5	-	TGTGCCAGCAGCCCCAGCGGGGCTCGGCCCCAGCATTTT	CASSPSGARPQHF
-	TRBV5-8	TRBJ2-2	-	TGTGCCAGCAGCCACTTAAGCCCCCGGGTCCGGGAGCTGTTTTTT	CASSHLSPRVRELFF
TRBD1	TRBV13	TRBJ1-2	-	TGTGCCAGCAGCTTTAACCAGGGACAGTGGGGCTATGGCTACACCTTC	CASSFNQGQWGYGYTF
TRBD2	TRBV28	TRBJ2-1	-	TGTGCCAGCAGTTCCCCTCGGACTAGCGACTACAATGAGCAGTTCTTC	CASSSPRTSDYNEQFF
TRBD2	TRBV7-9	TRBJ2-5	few	TGTGCCAGCAGCTCCCTCAAGGGTAGCGGGGGGGAGACCCAGTACTTC	CASSSLKGSGGETQYF
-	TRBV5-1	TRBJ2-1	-	TGCGCCAGCAGCTCGTATGTCAATGAGCAGTTCTTC	CASSSYVNEQFF
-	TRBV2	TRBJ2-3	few	TGTGCCAGCAGTGGACAGGCCACAGATACGCAGTATTTT	CASSGQATDTQYF
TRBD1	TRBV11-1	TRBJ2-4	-	TGTGCCAGGCCGGGACAGGAGGGACGCGTCAAAAACATTCAGTACTTC	CARPGQEGRVKNIQYF
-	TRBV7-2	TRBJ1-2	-	TGTGCCAGCAGCTTAGCAGAAGCCAGGGATTATGGCTACACCTTC	CASSLAEARDYGYTF
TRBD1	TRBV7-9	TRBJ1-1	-	TGTGCCAGCAGCCTGTCCGGCGGACAGGGGTCTGAAGCTTTCTTT	CASSLSGGQGSEAFF
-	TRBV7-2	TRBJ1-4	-	TGTGCCAGCAGCTTAGATTTATTCAGTCTTAATGAAAAACTGTTTTTT	CASSLDLFSLNEKLFF
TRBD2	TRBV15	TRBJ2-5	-	TGTGCCACCAGCGACGGGACTAGCGGGAGAGGAGGGCAAGAGACCCAGTACTTC	CATSDGTSGRGGQETQYF
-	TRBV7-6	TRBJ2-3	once	TGTGCCAGCAGCCCCCTTGCGGGTTCGACTCTGGGTACGCAGTATTTT	CASSPLAGSTLGTQYF
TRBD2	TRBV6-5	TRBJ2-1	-	TGTGCCAGCAGTTACTCGTCCAGCGGGAGGGTCTATGAGCAGTTCTTC	CASSYSSSGRVYEQFF
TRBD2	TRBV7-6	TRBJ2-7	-	TGTGCCAGCAGCTTAACACCGACTAGCGAGGAGCAGTACTTC	CASSLTPTSEEQYF
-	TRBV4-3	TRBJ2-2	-	TGCGCCAGCAGCCACGAGCGAACAATGACCGGGGAGCTGTTTTTT	CASSHERTMTGELFF
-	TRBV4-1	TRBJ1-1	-	TGCGCCAGCAGCCCCCACGGGGGGTTGGAGAACACTGAAGCTTTCTTT	CASSPHGGLENTEAFF
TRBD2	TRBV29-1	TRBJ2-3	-	TGCAGCGTTGCGACTAGCGGGGCCGAAGAGTATTTT	CSVATSGAEEYF
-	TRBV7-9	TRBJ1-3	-	TGTGCCAGCAGCTTAGGATTTGAGCTTGGAAACACCATATATTTT	CASSLGFELGNTIYF
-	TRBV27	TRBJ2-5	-	TGTGCCAGCAGTTTACAGGGTGTGGGCAGGGGGACCCAGTACTTC	CASSLQGVGRGTQYF
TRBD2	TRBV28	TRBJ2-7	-	TGTGCCAGCAGTGGGACGGGGGAATATTCGGCTAGCGGGAGTTGGGAGCAGTACTTC	CASSGTGEYSASGSWEQYF
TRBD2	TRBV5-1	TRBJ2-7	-	TGCGCCAGCAGCTTGCCCGGGGGGGACGGGCAGTACTTC	CASSLPGGDGQYF
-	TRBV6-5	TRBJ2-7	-	TGTGCCAGCAGGCACGCGGGGGCCTCCTACGAGCAGTACTTC	CASRHAGASYEQYF
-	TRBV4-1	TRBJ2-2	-	TGCGCCAGCAGCCAATTGGACTTATTCGTTTACACCGGGGAGCTGTTTTTT	CASSQLDLFVYTGELFF
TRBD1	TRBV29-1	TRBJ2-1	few	TGCAGCGCCGGGACAGTCACTAGGGGAGAGCAGTTCTTC	CSAGTVTRGEQFF
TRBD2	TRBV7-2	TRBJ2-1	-	TGTGCCAGCAGGCGGGAGAGCCTAGCGGATTCCTACAATGAGCAGTTCTTC	CASRRESLADSYNEQFF
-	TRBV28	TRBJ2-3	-	TGTGCCAGCAGTTTCGCTCGGACTCCGTCAGATACGCAGTATTTT	CASSFARTPSDTQYF
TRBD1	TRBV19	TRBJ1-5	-	TGTGCCAGCAAACAGGGGGCTAGCAATCAGCCCCAGCATTTT	CASKQGASNQPQHF
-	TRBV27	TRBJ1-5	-	TGTGCCAGCAGTGCTACGACAGGCGATTATAGCAATCAGCCCCAGCATTTT	CASSATTGDYSNQPQHF
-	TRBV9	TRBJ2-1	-	TGTGCCAGCAGCGTAGAGAGAGGCTCCTACAATGAGCAGTTCTTC	CASSVERGSYNEQFF